This paragraph covers one T cell receptor (beta chain) sequence. Its antigen remains unidentified. Within one base of it there is no much larger clone, and no base qualities were kept. Donors were healthy HIV-negative adults with no recently reported acute infections or vaccinations. Only Caucasian adults living in Nashville, Tennessee, USA were represented among the donors. Magnetic negative selection was used to enrich CD4+ T cells, after which naive cells were positively selected on CD45RA and the negative fraction became the memory subset. Blood was obtained by leukapheresis, after which PBMCs were separated by Ficoll-Histopaque density gradient centrifugation and cryopreserved in liquid nitrogen vapor phase. Analytical flow cytometry was used to check the purity and quantity of each magnetically sorted T cell population. From each sorted fraction, genomic DNA was isolated and quantified by UV absorbance on a Nanodrop 2000c.

The data were taken from a study of shared clonotypes between healthy human individuals (dated by TCRdb to about 2020). For the study in its entirety: The cohort comprised a couple of women and a few men aged 18 to 49 years. Per donor, three plates each were used for CD4 naive and CD4 memory, two for CD8 naive, and one for CD8 memory. To estimate repertoire size and how much clonotypes are shared between individuals, the study performed deep sequencing of blood TCR repertoires from roughly five healthy adults. Between about 0.8 and 9.5 billion PBMCs per donor were obtained by leukapheresis. Different laboratories and diverse techniques were used to prepare libraries and sequence TCR repertoires, to increase sequencing depth and limit assay-specific biases.

The paper's findings and limits, for the study overall: Larger estimated clonotype richness was generally found for naive subsets than for memory subsets. Compared with non-shared clonotypes, clonotypes shared by all four sorted-subset donors had higher generation probabilities. Sharing across several donors was observed for approximately 5% of naive CD4, 3% to 3.5% of naive CD8, over 2% of memory CD4, and around 0.44% of memory CD8 clonotypes. The genetic and exposure-history diversity represented was limited by the small number of donors. Rarefaction of sorted-subset datasets indicated incomplete sequencing despite the large sequencing depth. Only blood was sampled, and tissue TCR repertoires likely differ from those in blood. Pairwise subsampling indicated that sequencing depth was expected to affect the degree of clonotype sharing among donors.

TCR CDR3 regions were amplified from genomic DNA by multiplex PCR using the deep immunoSEQ assay. Genomic DNA extracted from each cell subset was distributed evenly over all wells of several immunoSEQ 96-well plates, and each plate served as one replicate. For sorted subsets, approximately 210 ng genomic DNA, equal to 30,000 or so T cell genomes, was loaded into each replicate PCR. Purified libraries were measured with a Qubit 3.0 fluorometer, size-checked on a Bioanalyzer 2100, and measured again with the KAPA Library Quantification kit. A separate single-read 150-cycle Illumina NextSeq 550 flow cell was used to sequence each immunoSEQ 96-well plate. The paper's data handling went like this. The immunoSEQ output contained only junctional sequences without quality scores, so filtering could not match that applied to full-length reads. Sequences were annotated with PyIR, a Python wrapper for IgBLAST v1.9, and V/J genes and CDR3 were assigned using IMGT germline references. Reads with weak V/J assignments (E-value above 1e-6), missing CDR3, stop codons, out-of-frame junctions, or ambiguous translated residues were removed. V3J clonotypes were defined as sequences sharing the same inferred V gene, J gene, and CDR3 amino acid sequence. Percentage overlap between repertoires was computed as shared unique clonotypes divided by the size of the smaller repertoire. Three approaches were used to assess repertoire richness: RTK rarefaction, the Chao1 estimator, and Recon v2.1 estimates of unobserved clonotypes. Generation probabilities were computed with OLGA for all TCRbeta clonotypes obtained by the gDNA method from several donors. TCRdb mirrors the immuneACCESS table, restricted to in-frame sequences. Some clones are absent from its copies; in checked studies, under half trace to an unresolved V gene, and the reason for the others is unknown. V, J and clone size are those of that table, while D and trimming were read from the DNA. The sample table holds hundreds of thousands of clones, of which around 73% were seen once. The top ten constitute around 1.8% of the sample.

Inclusive of the bounding cysteine and phenylalanine, the CDR3 is 14 residues long. Kept here is only the CDR3 DNA, which spans 42 bases and is read in frame from base 1. CDR1 SGHNT and CDR2 YENEEA are derived from the germline V gene. V was cut back by 0 bases and J by 1 base, leaving a gap of 6 bases between them. Sequenced material: memory CD4+ T cells sorted from blood. According to the study, the label for this sample's cell subset or site signals: CD45RA-negative fraction. This clonotype originated in a woman in her 30s in good health. The rearranged segments are TRBV11-3 and TRBJ1-1; the D segment cannot be called with confidence. The DNA sequence reads TGTGCCAGCAGCTTAGAGGGAAAGAACACTGAAGCTTTCTTT. Translated, it gives CASSLEGKNTEAFF.